Described below is a single TCR beta chain sequence and its context. Its antigen is still unknown. This record comes from a study of memory CD4+ T cells and cytomegalovirus serostatus. Sequenced by immunoSEQ multiplex PCR; TCRdb stores in-frame clones only, minus some. The repertoire includes about 27,000 clones, 76% of them detected once, and around 0.99% sits in the top ten. Study outcomes and limitations: Median bootstrapped AUC for CMV status was just over 0.94 originally, about 0.9 US-trained. Suggested: most of the CMV-linked TCR signature lies in CD4+ memory cells.

The sort gate was single viable CD3+CD4+CD8-CD45RO+ cells for memory CD4+ T cells. Donors' CMV status reflects serum IgG against pp150, pp28, p38, p52. The sequenced sample was memory CD4+ T cells from blood. This receptor was obtained from an adult in good health and CMV-seronegative.

CDR3 bases: TGTGCCACCAGCCCGGGGACAGGGACGCGGGACACCGGGGAGCTGTTTTTT. It encodes CATSPGTGTRDTGELFF. This chain links TRBV10-3 with TRBJ2-2, with TRBD1 matching 9 bases. V trimming: 10 bases; J trimming: 3 bases; junction bases outside the gene matches: 15. This CDR3 is 17 amino acids long. Germline lookup yields CDR1 ENHRY and CDR2 SYGVKD.